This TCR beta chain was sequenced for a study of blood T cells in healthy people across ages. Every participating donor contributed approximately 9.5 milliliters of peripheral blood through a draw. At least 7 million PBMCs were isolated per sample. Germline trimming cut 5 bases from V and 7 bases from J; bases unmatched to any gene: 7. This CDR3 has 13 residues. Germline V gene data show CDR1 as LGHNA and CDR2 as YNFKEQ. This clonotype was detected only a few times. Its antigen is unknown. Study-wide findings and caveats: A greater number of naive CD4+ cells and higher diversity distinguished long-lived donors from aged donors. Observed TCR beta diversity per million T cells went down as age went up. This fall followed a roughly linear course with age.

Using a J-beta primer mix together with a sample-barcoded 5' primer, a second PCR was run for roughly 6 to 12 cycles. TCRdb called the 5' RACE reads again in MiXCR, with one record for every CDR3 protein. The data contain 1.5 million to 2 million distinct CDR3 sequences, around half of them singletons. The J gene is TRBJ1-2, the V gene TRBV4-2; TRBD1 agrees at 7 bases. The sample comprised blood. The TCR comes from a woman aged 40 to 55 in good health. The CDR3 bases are TGTGCCAGCAGCTCACGGACAGGTCCTGGCTACACCTTC. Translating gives CASSSRTGPGYTF.